The present T cell receptor beta chain was sequenced within a study of blood T cell repertoires in COVID-19. The wider study: Spain, Italy and the United States supplied samples that represented acute and convalescent COVID-19. T cells, B-cell-depleted T cells, or PBMCs provided the cDNA or gDNA that served as material.

Under the authors' procedure: Scientists estimated how many nucleated cells there were by amplifying reference gene primers. The repertoire was sequenced with immunoSEQ multiplex PCR; TCRdb's copy has only in-frame clones and lacks some. The DNA gave D and trimming, while V, J and clone size come from that table. The sample comprises 90,000 to 100,000 clones, just under 85% of which are singletons, and 10% rests with the top ten. This CDR3 spans 14 amino acids. The V end lost 5 bases, the J end lost 0 bases, and 8 bases lay between the germline ends. Germline-derived CDR1 and CDR2 are ENHRY and SYGVKD.

Sequencing was done on a sample of peripheral blood. The chain combines TRBV10-3 with TRBJ1-5; tentative D call: TRBD1 (6 bases). This sequence originates from a man between 65 and 85 years old with acute or convalescent COVID-19. CDR3 in DNA: TGTGCCATCAGTCGGACAGATAGCAATCAGCCCCAGCATTTT. Its translation is CAISRTDSNQPQHF.